These T cell receptor beta chains were read from a single sample in a study of blood T cell repertoires in COVID-19. TCRdb keeps only in-frame clones here, not all; method: immunoSEQ multiplex PCR. The table includes about 140,000 clones, 86% detected once. The sequenced sample was peripheral blood. Receptor source: a woman aged 60-75 years with acute or convalescent COVID-19. Each CDR3 is given with its conserved first and last residue. Fields, in order: D gene, J gene, clone size, V gene, CDR3 protein, CDR3 DNA. The D gene is left open where the match is weak. A row's size may be missing; if present it is once, few, many or a size class.

d_gene: TRBD2; j_gene: TRBJ2-7; abundance: NA; v_gene: TRBV5-1; CDR3aa: CASSLESGAAEQYF; CDR3nt: TGCGCCAGCAGCTTGGAGAGCGGGGCGGCCGAGCAGTACTTC
d_gene: TRBD2; j_gene: TRBJ2-3; abundance: once; v_gene: TRBV14; CDR3aa: CASSFRLAGGTDTQYF; CDR3nt: TGTGCCAGCAGCTTCCGACTAGCGGGGGGGACAGATACGCAGTATTTT
d_gene: NA; j_gene: TRBJ1-3; abundance: NA; v_gene: TRBV9; CDR3aa: CASSVGAGSGNTIYF; CDR3nt: TGTGCCAGCAGCGTAGGTGCAGGGTCCGGAAACACCATATATTTT
d_gene: TRBD2; j_gene: TRBJ2-2; abundance: NA; v_gene: TRBV27; CDR3aa: CASRVGGRGVIGELFF; CDR3nt: TGTGCCAGCAGAGTGGGGGGGCGGGGGGTAATCGGGGAGCTGTTTTTT
d_gene: NA; j_gene: TRBJ2-6; abundance: few; v_gene: TRBV24-1; CDR3aa: CATSDRGSGLSSGANVLTF; CDR3nt: TGTGCCACCAGTGATCGAGGAAGCGGACTGAGCTCTGGGGCCAACGTCCTGACTTTC
d_gene: TRBD2; j_gene: TRBJ2-7; abundance: NA; v_gene: TRBV14; CDR3aa: CASSPWGTSGTYEQYF; CDR3nt: TGTGCCAGCAGCCCCTGGGGGACTAGCGGGACCTACGAGCAGTACTTC
d_gene: NA; j_gene: TRBJ1-2; abundance: NA; v_gene: TRBV27; CDR3aa: CASSFSGSPRGYTF; CDR3nt: TGTGCCAGCAGTTTTTCGGGGAGTCCGCGAGGCTACACCTTC
d_gene: NA; j_gene: TRBJ2-7; abundance: NA; v_gene: TRBV12-3/TRBV12-4; CDR3aa: CASSLATGYEQYF; CDR3nt: TGTGCCAGCAGTTTAGCAACAGGTTACGAGCAGTACTTC
d_gene: TRBD1; j_gene: TRBJ2-7; abundance: once; v_gene: TRBV7-9; CDR3aa: CASSPGQGSFEQYF; CDR3nt: TGTGCCAGCAGCCCGGGACAGGGGAGTTTCGAGCAGTACTTC
d_gene: TRBD1; j_gene: TRBJ2-7; abundance: NA; v_gene: TRBV29-1; CDR3aa: CSVEWGTGYEQYF; CDR3nt: TGCAGCGTTGAATGGGGGACAGGCTACGAGCAGTACTTC
d_gene: NA; j_gene: TRBJ1-5; abundance: NA; v_gene: TRBV28; CDR3aa: CASSLLGGNQPQHF; CDR3nt: TGTGCCAGCAGTTTATTGGGCGGGAATCAGCCCCAGCATTTT
d_gene: TRBD2; j_gene: TRBJ2-1; abundance: NA; v_gene: TRBV6-2/TRBV6-3; CDR3aa: CASTPSGSYNEQFF; CDR3nt: TGTGCCAGCACCCCTAGCGGGAGCTACAATGAGCAGTTCTTC
d_gene: TRBD1; j_gene: TRBJ1-5; abundance: NA; v_gene: TRBV2; CDR3aa: CASSLDRGRNQPQHF; CDR3nt: TGTGCCAGCAGTCTCGACAGGGGGCGAAATCAGCCCCAGCATTTT
d_gene: TRBD1; j_gene: TRBJ1-4; abundance: NA; v_gene: TRBV4-3; CDR3aa: CASSPQERTGGDEKLFF; CDR3nt: TGCGCCAGCAGCCCACAAGAGCGGACAGGGGGAGATGAAAAACTGTTTTTT
d_gene: TRBD2; j_gene: TRBJ2-5; abundance: NA; v_gene: TRBV7-2; CDR3aa: CASSPRGGVRQETQYF; CDR3nt: TGTGCCAGCAGCCCACGGGGGGGGGTGCGGCAAGAGACCCAGTACTTC
d_gene: TRBD1; j_gene: TRBJ1-2; abundance: NA; v_gene: TRBV6-5; CDR3aa: CASTNTGALYGYTF; CDR3nt: TGTGCCAGCACTAACACAGGGGCTCTCTATGGCTACACCTTC
d_gene: NA; j_gene: TRBJ1-2; abundance: NA; v_gene: TRBV6-5; CDR3aa: CASTAQGGGYGYTF; CDR3nt: TGTGCCAGCACCGCCCAAGGAGGAGGGTATGGCTACACCTTC
d_gene: NA; j_gene: TRBJ1-6; abundance: NA; v_gene: TRBV25-1; CDR3aa: CASSGSQGTYNSPLHF; CDR3nt: TGTGCCAGCAGTGGTTCACAGGGAACTTATAATTCACCCCTCCACTTT
d_gene: TRBD1; j_gene: TRBJ1-5; abundance: once; v_gene: TRBV28; CDR3aa: CASSGGGTGRNQPQHF; CDR3nt: TGTGCCAGCAGTGGGGGCGGGACAGGGCGGAATCAGCCCCAGCATTTT
d_gene: NA; j_gene: TRBJ2-5; abundance: NA; v_gene: TRBV27; CDR3aa: CASSLYGRETQYF; CDR3nt: TGTGCCAGCAGTTTATATGGGCGTGAGACCCAGTACTTC
d_gene: NA; j_gene: TRBJ2-7; abundance: NA; v_gene: TRBV6-8; CDR3aa: CASITPGRTEQYF; CDR3nt: TGTGCCAGCATCACCCCGGGGAGGACGGAGCAGTACTTC
d_gene: NA; j_gene: TRBJ2-2; abundance: NA; v_gene: TRBV18; CDR3aa: CASSPQGIGELFF; CDR3nt: TGTGCCAGCTCACCTCAGGGGATCGGGGAGCTGTTTTTT
d_gene: TRBD2; j_gene: TRBJ2-3; abundance: NA; v_gene: TRBV7-3; CDR3aa: CASSPRTSGGTDTQYF; CDR3nt: TGTGCCAGCAGCCCTCGGACTAGCGGGGGCACAGATACGCAGTATTTT
d_gene: TRBD1; j_gene: TRBJ1-4; abundance: once; v_gene: TRBV6-5; CDR3aa: CASSRQGRDEKLFF; CDR3nt: TGTGCCAGCAGTCGACAGGGGAGGGATGAAAAACTGTTTTTT
d_gene: NA; j_gene: TRBJ1-5; abundance: few; v_gene: TRBV5-1; CDR3aa: CASSLSDSSNQPQHF; CDR3nt: TGCGCCAGCAGCCTGTCGGACAGCTCCAATCAGCCCCAGCATTTT